The 20 T cell receptor beta chains below come from one sample, sequenced in a study of blood T cells in healthy people across ages. Using a J-beta primer mix together with a sample-barcoded 5' primer, a second PCR was run for about 6 to 12 cycles. TCRdb re-derived calls from the 5' RACE reads in MiXCR, one entry per CDR3 protein. The sample comprises 600,000 to 1,000,000 distinct CDR3 sequences, about 62% of which are singletons, and approximately 20% rests with the top ten. Specimen: blood. The receptors stem from a young man in good health.

The V and J genes are TRBV20-1 and TRBJ1-5; a weak D match, TRBD1 (5 bases). Trimming took off 6 bases at V and 5 bases at J, with 20 bases between the two ends. Germline loops: CDR1 DFQATT, CDR2 SNEGSKA (reference sequence). The CDR3 loop spans 15 amino acids. CDR3 sequence: CSAASGTAADQPQHF. CDR3 sequence (DNA): TGCAGTGCCGCTTCCGGGACCGCCGCTGATCAGCCCCAGCATTTT.

The chain is built from TRBV5-1 and TRBJ2-7; weak D call: TRBD2 (6 bases). Germline lookup yields CDR1 SGHRS and CDR2 YFSETQ. Trimming stripped 4 bases from V and 3 bases from J, with 20 bases between. The CDR3 consists of 16 residues. CDR3 in amino acids: CASSPEGRGRVYEQYF. CDR3 nucleotide sequence: TGCGCCAGCAGCCCGGAGGGGCGGGGCAGGGTCTACGAGCAGTACTTC. Using reference TRBV5-1 and TRBJ2-7 for the parts outside the CDR3, the full variable domain is KAGVTQTPRYLIKTRGQQVTLSCSPISGHRSVSWYQQTPGQGLQFLFEYFSETQRNKGNFPGRFSGRQFSNSRSEMNVSTLELGDSALYLCASSPEGRGRVYEQYFGPGTRLTVT.

J is TRBJ1-1 and V is TRBV29-1; TRBD1 is a possible D gene (6 bases). Looked up from germline, CDR1 is SQVTM and CDR2 is ANQGSEA. Trimming pared 4 bases from V and 4 bases from J, leaving 19 bases between. The CDR3 is 15 amino acids. In DNA, the CDR3 is TGCAGCGTTGCGGGGGGAACTCAGACAGGCACTGAAGCTTTCTTT. This encodes CSVAGGTQTGTEAFF.

The chain uses TRBV6-6 and TRBJ2-1, with D maybe TRBD2 (6 bases). CDR1 and CDR2 from the germline V gene are MNHNY and SVGAGI (reference sequence). The V end was cut by 5 bases, the J end by 7 bases, with 24 bases between. This CDR3 is 17 amino acids long. The CDR3 DNA sequence: TGTGCCAGCAGTCGGAACCGGGACTCCGGACATCTTAATGAGCAGTTCTTC. Translating it yields CASSRNRDSGHLNEQFF.

The rearrangement joins TRBV12-3 or TRBV12-4 to TRBJ2-1, with TRBD2 as a possible D gene (5 bases). V was shortened by 6 bases and J by 2 bases, with 8 bases between the two germline ends. The CDR3 is 13 amino acids. Here the CDR3 reads CASRPGTYNEQFF. CDR3 sequence (DNA): TGTGCCAGCAGGCCCGGGACCTACAATGAGCAGTTCTTC.

The chain carries TRBV6-2 or TRBV6-3 and TRBJ1-5; no reliable D call. V lost 1 base to trimming and J lost 6 bases, with 22 bases between them. Germline loops: CDR1 MNHEY, CDR2 SVGEGT. The length of the CDR3 is 18 residues. The CDR3 region has the DNA TGTGCCAGCAGTTACTTCATACTGGGAGGAGTGTCGGTTCAGCCCCAGCATTTT. It codes for CASSYFILGGVSVQPQHF.

V and J are TRBV10-3 and TRBJ2-1; D not certain. V was cut by 2 bases and J by 7 bases, with 6 bases left in between. There are 12 residues in the CDR3. Germline CDR1 reads ENHRY; CDR2 reads SYGVKD. The CDR3 coding sequence is TGTGCCATCAGTGAGCGTCGGAATGAGCAGTTCTTC. Its protein product is CAISERRNEQFF.

This chain uses TRBV27 with TRBJ2-7; 9 bases match TRBD2. Germline V lookup: CDR1 MNHEY, CDR2 SMNVEV (reference sequence). The J segment lost 2 bases and the V segment lost 6 bases, leaving 11 bases of the junction unmatched. There are 16 residues in the CDR3. This CDR3 is CASRPVLASGAYEQYF. In DNA, the CDR3 is TGTGCCAGCAGACCCGTCCTTGCTAGCGGGGCCTACGAGCAGTACTTC.

In this sample, this clonotype turned up once. CDR3 DNA: TGTGCCAGCAGTGGGGGACAGGGGACAGGCTACACCTTC. Its protein is CASSGGQGTGYTF. The chain couples TRBV6-5 to TRBJ1-2, with 10 nucleotides matching TRBD1. Unmatched junction bases numbered 5, after V lost 5 bases and J lost 8 bases. This CDR3 spans 13 amino acids. Germline values: CDR1 MNHEY, CDR2 SVGAGI.

The V call is TRBV20-1, the J call TRBJ2-1; 13 positions agree with TRBD2. The germline V gene encodes CDR1 DFQATT and CDR2 SNEGSKA (reference sequence). V lost 5 bases, J lost 4 bases, and 14 bases stayed unmatched. This CDR3 region has 18 residues. The CDR3 region has the DNA TGCAGTGCTCCCAGGACTAGCGGGAGTGTAGGGTTGTACAATGAGCAGTTCTTC. Protein product: CSAPRTSGSVGLYNEQFF.

The chain carries TRBV4-2 and TRBJ2-1; TRBD2 agrees at 9 bases. Germline CDR1 is LGHNA and CDR2 is YNFKEQ. There are 16 residues in the CDR3. After removal of 8 bases from V and 9 bases from J, the junction contained 17 bases not matched to a gene. The CDR3 DNA reads TGTGCCAGCTCCCCAAGCGGCAGCGGGGGGCGGGGTGAGCAGTTCTTC. It translates to CASSPSGSGGRGEQFF.

The J gene is TRBJ1-2, the V gene TRBV12-3 or TRBV12-4; no clear D gene. Trimming took off 3 bases at V and 7 bases at J, with 18 bases between the two ends. The CDR3 runs to 15 residues. CDR3 amino acids: CASSFDGDLGSGYTF. CDR3 nucleotide sequence: TGTGCCAGCAGTTTTGACGGGGATCTTGGATCTGGCTACACCTTC.

Only a few counts were recorded for this clonotype. J is TRBJ2-5 and V is TRBV12-3 or TRBV12-4, with a possible D match to TRBD2 (6 bases). CDR3 length: 12 amino acids. V lost 7 bases and J lost 7, with 13 bases in between. The CDR3 nucleotides are TGTGCCAGCACTACTAGCTCAGGGACCCAGTACTTC. This codes for CASTTSSGTQYF.

The rearrangement joins TRBV28 to TRBJ1-2; D not certain. Trimming took 3 bases from V and 8 from J, leaving 10 bases between them. The CDR3 loop spans 12 amino acids. Germline-derived CDR1 and CDR2 are MDHEN and SYDVKM. CDR3 amino acids: CASSLELGGYTF. In DNA form, the CDR3 reads TGTGCCAGCAGTTTGGAGCTGGGAGGCTACACCTTC.

The chain couples TRBV14 to TRBJ2-2; no reliable D call. Germline lookup yields CDR1 SGHDN and CDR2 FVKESK. V lost 4 bases, J lost 0 bases, and 9 bases lay in between. The CDR3 sequence is 15 residues long. CDR3 nucleotides: TGTGCCAGCAGCCTCCAACCGACGAACACCGGGGAGCTGTTTTTT. This codes for CASSLQPTNTGELFF.

V gene TRBV20-1 combines with J gene TRBJ2-4; tentative D call: TRBD2 (6 bases). Judging by the DNA end, TRBJ2-5 fits better; the J call may be wrong. Germline CDR1 DFQATT, CDR2 SNEGSKA (reference sequence). The CDR3 totals 15 residues. The CDR3 nucleotides read TGCAGTGCTAGAGATTTTAGGAGGGGTGGGGAGACCCAGTACTTC. Amino acid sequence: CSARDFRRGGETQYF.

The chain recombines TRBV2 with TRBJ2-5; D possibly matches TRBD1 or TRBD2 (5 bases each). V was cut by 6 bases and J by 0 bases, with 11 bases left in between. The CDR3 runs 14 residues. CDR1 and CDR2 from the germline V gene are SNHLY and FYNNEI. CDR3 sequence reads: CASRRDRNQETQYF. The DNA of the CDR3 is TGTGCCAGCAGAAGGGACCGCAACCAAGAGACCCAGTACTTC.

V is TRBV18 and J is TRBJ2-5, with D possibly TRBD1 on 5 matching bases. V lost 3 bases to trimming and J lost 1 base, with 12 bases between them. This CDR3 is built from 15 residues. Germline V gene data show CDR1 as KGHSH and CDR2 as LQKENI. Here the CDR3 DNA reads TGTGCCAGCTCACCGCGGCAGGGCAGCCAAGAGACCCAGTACTTC. Translating it yields CASSPRQGSQETQYF.

This chain joins TRBV6-2 or TRBV6-3 and TRBJ2-7; TRBD2 agrees at 14 bases. The CDR3 covers 19 residues. V trimming: 8 bases; J trimming: 7 bases; junction bases outside the gene matches: 22. In germline, CDR1 is MNHEY, CDR2 SVGEGT. The CDR3 reads CASSSPWDRRTSGRSEQYF. DNA of the CDR3: TGTGCCAGCTCGAGCCCATGGGACAGGAGGACTAGCGGGAGGAGTGAGCAGTACTTC.

A note on this clonotype: A much larger clone differs by one base, so this may be a read error. V is TRBV5-1 and J is TRBJ2-4, with D perhaps matching TRBD1 or TRBD2 (5 bases each). CDR3 size: 14 residues. The germline gives CDR1 SGHRS, CDR2 YFSETQ. The CDR3 DNA reads as TGCGTCAGCAGCTTGGCGGTTGGGGGAAACATTCAGTACTTC. It specifies CVSSLAVGGNIQYF.